One sample yielded the 7 T cell receptor beta chains listed below, sequenced in a study of T cells in Graves' hyperthyroidism and ophthalmopathy. TCR beta CDR3 regions were amplified from RNA transcripts. During a first-round RT-PCR of the TCR CDR3, the HTBI primer set was used. TCRdb independently ran MiXCR on the multiplex PCR reads; one entry per CDR3 protein. The table has around 56,000 distinct CDR3 sequences, roughly 50% seen once. Sequencing was performed on blood. The receptors were gathered from a woman aged 60 to 75 with Graves' ophthalmopathy.

Judged by abundance, this clonotype is medium-sized. The V gene is TRBV29-1, the J gene TRBJ1-5; tentative D call: TRBD1 (6 bases). CDR3 length: 13 residues. Trimming pared 4 bases from V and 4 bases from J, leaving 11 bases between. Germline CDR1 is SQVTM and CDR2 is ANQGSEA. CDR3 amino acids: CSVGTGQNQPQHF. In nucleotides, the CDR3 is TGCAGCGTTGGTACAGGGCAAAATCAGCCCCAGCATTTT.

The chain recombines TRBV2 with TRBJ2-7, with D tentatively TRBD1 (6 bases). The CDR3 runs to 11 residues. In germline, CDR1 is SNHLY, CDR2 FYNNEI. The germline V and J ends were trimmed by 11 bases and 4 bases, with 12 bases remaining between them. The CDR3 DNA reads as TGTGCCGGGGGCAGGGGTTACGAGCAGTACGTC. The encoded protein is CAGGRGYEQYV.

The gene calls are TRBV7-3 and TRBJ2-3, with a tentative D call TRBD2 (5 bases). V lost 2 bases and J lost 0, with 9 bases in between. The germline CDR1 and CDR2 sequences are SGHTA and FQGTGA. This CDR3 spans 15 amino acids. CDR3 residues: CASSLGGASTDTQYF. Here the CDR3 DNA reads TGTGCCAGCAGCTTAGGAGGAGCAAGCACAGATACGCAGTATTTT. Complete variable domain (other parts from reference TRBV7-3 and TRBJ2-3): GAGVSQTPSNKVTEKGKYVELRCDPISGHTALYWYRQSLGQGPEFLIYFQGTGAADDSGLPNDRFFAVRPEGSVSTLKIQRTERGDSAVYLCASSLGGASTDTQYFGPGTRLTVL.

This clonotype was detected ten times or more. The chain carries TRBV28 and TRBJ2-5; D is undetermined. The V end lost 2 bases, the J end lost 5 bases, and 12 bases lay between the germline ends. The CDR3 spans 14 residues. CDR1 is MDHEN and CDR2 is SYDVKM in the germline V gene. CDR3 nucleotides: TGTGCCAGCAGTTTACACCAACAAGTTGAGACCCAGTACTTC. Its protein product is CASSLHQQVETQYF.

Only one count was recorded for this clonotype. The V call is TRBV20-1, the J call TRBJ2-7; TRBD2 matches at 10 bases. After removal of 0 bases from V and 3 bases from J, the junction contained 2 bases not matched to a gene. The length of the CDR3 is 14 residues. Germline V gene sequence: CDR1 DFQATT, CDR2 SNEGSKA (reference sequence). The CDR3 here is CSARDASGSYEQYF. The CDR3 nucleotides read TGCAGTGCTAGAGATGCTAGCGGGAGCTACGAGCAGTACTTC.

This rearrangement joins TRBV2 to TRBJ2-2; 12 bases line up with TRBD1. The CDR3 runs to 16 residues. Trimming cost V 8 bases and J 4 bases; bases outside gene matches: 8. CDR1 SNHLY and CDR2 FYNNEI come from the germline V gene. The CDR3: CASGSGQGALTGELFF. The CDR3, as DNA: TGTGCCAGCGGATCGGGACAGGGGGCCCTCACCGGGGAGCTGTTTTTT.

This chain connects TRBV11-2 to TRBJ1-5; 12 bases agree with TRBD1. Germline V gene sequence: CDR1 SGHAT, CDR2 FQNNGV. Trimming removed 3 bases from V and 7 bases from J; junction bases left unmatched: 4. The CDR3 runs to 15 residues. The CDR3 is CASSFGTGGGQPQHF. The CDR3, as DNA: TGTGCCAGCAGCTTCGGGACAGGGGGCGGCCAGCCCCAGCATTTT.